Below, 8 T cell receptor beta chains from the same sample are listed, as sequenced in a study of OX40 agonist ivuxolimab in advanced cancers. Profiled with immunoSEQ multiplex PCR; TCRdb holds only in-frame clones, not every one. The repertoire includes some 64,000 clones, 83% of them detected once, and approximately 0.75% sits in the top ten. This sample comprised CD4+ or CD8+ T cells sorted from blood, obtained in a trial of the OX40 agonist ivuxolimab. These receptors all come from an adult with an advanced solid tumor such as melanoma, head and neck, liver or kidney cancer.

This clone has only a few counts. The J gene is TRBJ1-1, the V gene TRBV20-1, with a tentative D call TRBD1 (6 bases). This CDR3 spans 11 amino acids. V lost 6 bases to trimming and J lost 8 bases, with 13 bases between them. Germline CDR1 and CDR2: DFQATT and SNEGSKA (reference sequence). The CDR3 bases are TGCAGTGCCGAAGGGGGTTTAGAAGCTTTCTTT. Its translation: CSAEGGLEAFF.

The chain links TRBV9 to TRBJ1-6; perhaps TRBD1 as D (5 bases). The CDR3 loop spans 15 amino acids. CDR1 is SGDLS and CDR2 is YYNGEE in the germline V gene. V lost 3 bases, J lost 7 bases, and 14 bases lay in between. CDR3 nucleotide sequence: TGTGCCAGCAGCGGTTTGGGGGAAGGCAATTCACCCCTCCACTTT. It codes for CASSGLGEGNSPLHF.

The chain couples TRBV29-1 to TRBJ1-2, with D hard to call. In germline, CDR1 is SQVTM, CDR2 ANQGSEA. Trimming took off 2 bases at V and 0 bases at J, with 10 bases between the two ends. This CDR3 has 14 residues. This CDR3 reads CSVESTDTNYGYTF. The CDR3 DNA reads TGCAGCGTTGAATCGACCGACACTAACTATGGCTACACCTTC.

The table lists this clone with a count of one. The rearrangement uses TRBV6-1 and TRBJ1-5; 8 nucleotides align to TRBD1. J gave up 6 bases and V 7 bases, and 5 bases lay outside the gene matches. CDR1 and CDR2 from the germline V gene are MNHNS and SASEGT. This CDR3 comprises 13 residues. The CDR3 DNA follows: TGTGCCAGCAAGGACAGGGCCGTTCAGCCCCAGCATTTT. It yields the protein CASKDRAVQPQHF.

This sequence joins TRBV7-6 and TRBJ2-1; D is unclear. The CDR3 has 13 residues. Germline-derived CDR1 and CDR2 are SGHVS and FNYEAQ. Between the trimmed V and J ends, which lost 5 bases and 4 bases, there was a span of 9 bases. CDR3 sequence: CASSNGRYNEQFF. The CDR3 DNA reads as TGTGCCAGCAGCAACGGACGATACAATGAGCAGTTCTTC.

The chain joins TRBV5-1 to TRBJ2-2; D might be TRBD1 (5 bases). The CDR3 is 14 amino acids. CDR1 is SGHRS and CDR2 is YFSETQ in the germline V gene. Trimming stripped 0 bases from V and 6 bases from J, with 9 bases between. For the CDR3, the DNA is TGCGCCAGCAGCTTGGTGGCAGGGCCCGGGGAGCTGTTTTTT. As protein: CASSLVAGPGELFF.

The J gene is TRBJ2-5, the V gene TRBV6-1; possibly TRBD2 for D (5 bases). The CDR3 totals 13 residues. Germline loops: CDR1 MNHNS, CDR2 SASEGT. V was clipped by 4 bases and J by 2 bases, with 8 bases between them. The chain's CDR3 is CASSGTLQETQYF. The CDR3 nucleotides are TGTGCCAGCAGTGGGACTCTGCAAGAGACCCAGTACTTC.

This chain connects TRBV5-1 to TRBJ2-3; 9 nucleotides align to TRBD2. J gave up 1 base and V 8 bases, and 8 bases lay outside the gene matches. This CDR3 has 15 amino acids. CDR1 and CDR2 from the germline V gene are SGHRS and YFSETQ. The CDR3, as DNA: TGCGCCAGTTCCCAAGCGGGAGGTCGCACAGATACGCAGTATTTT. Protein product: CASSQAGGRTDTQYF.